The clone carrying this T cell receptor (beta chain) was observed a few times. The sample originates from a study of T cells in Graves' hyperthyroidism and ophthalmopathy. RNA transcripts yielded amplified TCR beta CDR3 regions. HTBI primers were used for first-round RT-PCR of the TCR CDR3. Via MiXCR, TCRdb re-called the multiplex PCR reads, giving one row per CDR3 protein. The data contain about 270,000 distinct CDR3 sequences, around 22% of them seen just once; the ten biggest clones take up around two thirds. From germline, CDR1 is GTSNPN and CDR2 SVGIG (reference sequence). The V end lost 5 bases, the J end lost 2 bases, and 16 bases lay between the germline ends. The CDR3 has 15 amino acids. Ophthalmopathy patients all had a Clinical Activity Score of at least 3, a NOSPECS grade of at least 4 and disease under 3 months old. Patients showing uncontrolled infection, other autoimmune disease, pregnancy or lactation were ineligible.

This TCR was sampled from a man aged 30 to 45 with Graves' ophthalmopathy. Sample: blood. This chain connects TRBV30 to TRBJ1-5, with TRBD1 as a possible D gene (5 bases). Here the CDR3 DNA reads TGTGCCTGGGGTATCTCCTCGGGGGGCAATCAGCCCCAGCATTTT. Its protein product is CAWGISSGGNQPQHF.